The entry below describes one T cell receptor beta chain. No antigen is known for it. This beta chain was picked up by a library intended for alpha chains and is off target, so its count carries little meaning. The data were obtained in a study of spatial heterogeneity in lung cancer. Turning to the study itself: Beta-chain sequences consistently outnumbered alpha-chain sequences in detection. General study points: Expanded intratumoral alpha and beta TCR counts tracked tumor mutation counts. Ubiquitous and regional expanded TCR counts tracked ubiquitous and regional nonsynonymous mutations, respectively.

TCR cDNA molecules each had a unique molecular identifier. TCRdb used MiXCR to reprocess the 5' RACE reads, holding one entry per CDR3 protein. The top ten clones hold 14% of a sample with 2,500 to 3,500 distinct CDR3 sequences, approximately 17% of them seen once. Sample time point: sample taken at primary tumor resection. Whole RNA from tumor, nontumor lung or frozen PBMC was sequenced unsorted. Sequenced here: lung tumor tissue, sampled at surgery. The clonotype originates from a male donor with early-stage non-small cell lung cancer.

The CDR3 reads CSARDAKAVSSYEQYF. CDR3 bases: TGCAGTGCTAGAGATGCGAAGGCAGTGAGCTCCTACGAGCAGTACTTC. V and J are TRBV20-1 and TRBJ2-7, with D unclear. The germline CDR1 and CDR2 sequences are DFQATT and SNEGSKA (reference sequence). CDR3 length equals 16 residues. Trimming removed 0 bases from V and 0 bases from J, with 15 bases in between.